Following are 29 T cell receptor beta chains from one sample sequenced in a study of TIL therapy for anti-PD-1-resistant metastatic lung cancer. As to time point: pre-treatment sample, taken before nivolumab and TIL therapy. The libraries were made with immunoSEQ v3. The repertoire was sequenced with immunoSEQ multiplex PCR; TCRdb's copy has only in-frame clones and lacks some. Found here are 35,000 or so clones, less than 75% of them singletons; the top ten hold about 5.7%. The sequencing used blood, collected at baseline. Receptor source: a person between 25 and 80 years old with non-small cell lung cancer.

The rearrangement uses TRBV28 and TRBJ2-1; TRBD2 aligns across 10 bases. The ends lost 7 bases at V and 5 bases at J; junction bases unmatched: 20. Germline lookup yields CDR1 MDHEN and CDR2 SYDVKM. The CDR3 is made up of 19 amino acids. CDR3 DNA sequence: TGTGCCAGCACCCCCCCCCTCTGGGGGGTTCTAGCGGGGGACAATGAGCAGTTCTTC. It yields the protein CASTPPLWGVLAGDNEQFF.

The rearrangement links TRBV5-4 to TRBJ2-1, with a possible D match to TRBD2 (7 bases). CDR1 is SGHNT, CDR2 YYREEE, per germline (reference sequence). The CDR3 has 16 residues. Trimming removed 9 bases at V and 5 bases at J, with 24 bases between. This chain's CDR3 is CATKRDAGAINNEQFF. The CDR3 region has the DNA TGTGCCACCAAGAGGGACGCGGGGGCGATAAACAATGAGCAGTTCTTC.

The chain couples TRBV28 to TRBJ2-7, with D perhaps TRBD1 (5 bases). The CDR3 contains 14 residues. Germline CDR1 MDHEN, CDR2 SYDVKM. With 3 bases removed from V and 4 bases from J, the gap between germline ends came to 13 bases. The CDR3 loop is CASSFKGIIYEQYF. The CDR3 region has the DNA TGTGCCAGCAGTTTCAAGGGGATAATTTACGAGCAGTACTTC.

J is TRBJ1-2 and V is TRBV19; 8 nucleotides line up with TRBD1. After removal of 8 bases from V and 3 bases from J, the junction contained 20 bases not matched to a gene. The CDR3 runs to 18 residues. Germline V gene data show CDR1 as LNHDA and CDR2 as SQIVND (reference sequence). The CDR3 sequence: CASHTTWDRSSPYYGYTF. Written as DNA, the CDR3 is TGTGCCAGTCATACTACCTGGGACAGGAGTTCTCCCTACTATGGCTACACCTTC.

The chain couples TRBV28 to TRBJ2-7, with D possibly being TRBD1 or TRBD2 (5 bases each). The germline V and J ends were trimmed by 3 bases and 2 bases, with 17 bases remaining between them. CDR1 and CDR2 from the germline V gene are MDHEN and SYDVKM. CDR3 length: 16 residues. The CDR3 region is CASSLRVHGATYEQYF. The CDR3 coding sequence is TGTGCCAGCAGTTTGAGGGTCCACGGGGCAACCTACGAGCAGTACTTC.

CDR3 protein: CASSLATSNEQFF. In nucleotides, the CDR3 is TGTGCCAGCAGCTTAGCAACTAGCAATGAGCAGTTCTTC. V and J are TRBV7-2 and TRBJ2-1, with D possibly matching TRBD2 (5 bases). The germline CDR1 and CDR2 sequences are SGHTA and FQGNSA. V dropped 0 bases and J dropped 6 bases, with 6 bases sitting between them. The CDR3 covers 13 residues.

The CDR3, as DNA: TGCGCCAGCAGCCGGGGGGGACTAGTTCTCGCGTACAATGAGCAGTTCTTC. Its protein is CASSRGGLVLAYNEQFF. This chain links TRBV4-1 with TRBJ2-1, with 8 bases that match TRBD2. The CDR3 runs to 17 residues. J lost 4 bases, V lost 4 bases, and 12 bases had no gene match. The germline CDR1 and CDR2 sequences are MGHRA and YSYEKL.

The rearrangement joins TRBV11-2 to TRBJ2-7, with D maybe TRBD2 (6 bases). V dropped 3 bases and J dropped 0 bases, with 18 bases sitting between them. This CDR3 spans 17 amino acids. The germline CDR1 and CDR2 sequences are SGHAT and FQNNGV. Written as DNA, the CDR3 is TGTGCCAGCAGCTTTGGGACTTCAATAACCAGCTCCTACGAGCAGTACTTC. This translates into CASSFGTSITSSYEQYF.

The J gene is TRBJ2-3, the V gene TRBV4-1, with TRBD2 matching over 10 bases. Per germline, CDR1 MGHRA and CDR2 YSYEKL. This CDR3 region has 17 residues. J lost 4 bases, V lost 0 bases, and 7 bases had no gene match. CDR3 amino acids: CASSQDGSGGAADTQYF. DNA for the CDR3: TGCGCCAGCAGCCAAGATGGGAGCGGGGGGGCAGCAGATACGCAGTATTTT.

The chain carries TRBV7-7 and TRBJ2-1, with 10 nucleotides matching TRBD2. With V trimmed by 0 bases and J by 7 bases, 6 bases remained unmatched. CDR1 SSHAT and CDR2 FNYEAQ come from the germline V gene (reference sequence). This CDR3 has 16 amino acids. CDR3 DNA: TGTGCCAGCAGCTTAGCGTTCGCTAGCGGGAGTAATGAGCAGTTCTTC. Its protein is CASSLAFASGSNEQFF.

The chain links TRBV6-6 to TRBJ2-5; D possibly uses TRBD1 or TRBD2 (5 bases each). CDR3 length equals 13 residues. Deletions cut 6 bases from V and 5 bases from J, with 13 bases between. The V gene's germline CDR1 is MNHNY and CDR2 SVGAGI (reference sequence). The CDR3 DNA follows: TGTGCCAGCAGCCTCTATTGGGGGGAGACCCAGTACTTC. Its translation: CASSLYWGETQYF.

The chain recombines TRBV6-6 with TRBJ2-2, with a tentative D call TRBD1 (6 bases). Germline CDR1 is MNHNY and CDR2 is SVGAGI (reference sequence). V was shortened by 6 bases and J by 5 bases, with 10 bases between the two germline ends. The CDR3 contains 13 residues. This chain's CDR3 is CASRNTGTGELFF. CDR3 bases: TGTGCCAGCAGGAACACAGGGACCGGGGAGCTGTTTTTT.

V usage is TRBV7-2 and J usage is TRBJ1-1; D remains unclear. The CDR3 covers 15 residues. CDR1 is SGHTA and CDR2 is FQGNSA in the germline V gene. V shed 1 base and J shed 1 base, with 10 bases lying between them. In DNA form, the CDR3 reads TGTGCCAGCAGCTTAGAACGAGACTCGAACACTGAAGCTTTCTTT. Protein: CASSLERDSNTEAFF.

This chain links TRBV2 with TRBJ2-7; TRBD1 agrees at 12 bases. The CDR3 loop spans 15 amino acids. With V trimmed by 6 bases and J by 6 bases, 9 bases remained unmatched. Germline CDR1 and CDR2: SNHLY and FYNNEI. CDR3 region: CASRKGQGALREQYF. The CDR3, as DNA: TGTGCCAGCAGGAAGGGACAGGGGGCTCTTCGCGAGCAGTACTTC.

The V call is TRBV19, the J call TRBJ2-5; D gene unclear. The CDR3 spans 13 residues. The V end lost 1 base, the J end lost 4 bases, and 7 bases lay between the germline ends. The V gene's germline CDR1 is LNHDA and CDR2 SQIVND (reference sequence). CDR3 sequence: CASSIGGRETQYF. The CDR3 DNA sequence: TGTGCCAGTAGTATAGGGGGAAGAGAGACCCAGTACTTC.

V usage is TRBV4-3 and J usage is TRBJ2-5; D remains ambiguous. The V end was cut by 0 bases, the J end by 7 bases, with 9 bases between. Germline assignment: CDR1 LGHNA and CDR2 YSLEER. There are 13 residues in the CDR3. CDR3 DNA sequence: TGCGCCAGCAGCCAAGAAAACAGAGGGACCCAGTACTTC. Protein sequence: CASSQENRGTQYF.

CDR3 protein: CASSHGTSGSRSYEQYF. In DNA, the CDR3 is TGCGCCAGCAGCCACGGGACTAGCGGGAGTCGGAGCTACGAGCAGTACTTC. J is TRBJ2-7 and V is TRBV5-1, with 14 positions matching TRBD2. V gave up 4 bases and J gave up 3 bases; unmatched junction bases: 9. Germline CDR1 and CDR2: SGHRS and YFSETQ. The length of the CDR3 is 17 residues.

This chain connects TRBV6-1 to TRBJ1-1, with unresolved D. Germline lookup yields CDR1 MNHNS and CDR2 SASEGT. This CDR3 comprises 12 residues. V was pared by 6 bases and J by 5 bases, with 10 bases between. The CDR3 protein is CASSDPGTEAFF. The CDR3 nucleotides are TGTGCCAGCAGCGACCCCGGGACTGAAGCTTTCTTT.

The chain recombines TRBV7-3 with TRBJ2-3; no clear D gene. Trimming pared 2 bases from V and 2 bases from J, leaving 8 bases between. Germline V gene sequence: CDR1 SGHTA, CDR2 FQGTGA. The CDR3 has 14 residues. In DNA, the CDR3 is TGTGCCAGCAGCTTAGGGCAGGTCACAGATACGCAGTATTTT. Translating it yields CASSLGQVTDTQYF.

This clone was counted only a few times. The CDR3 nucleotides read TGTGCCAGCAGCGTGGAGGGCATGGGGACCCAGTACTTC. Translation gives CASSVEGMGTQYF. This chain joins TRBV9 and TRBJ2-5; tentatively, D is TRBD2 (6 bases). The CDR3 length is 13 residues. The germline gives CDR1 SGDLS, CDR2 YYNGEE. Trimming removed 2 bases from V and 7 bases from J, with 12 bases in between. The full variable domain, completed using reference TRBV9 and TRBJ2-5, is DSGVTQTPKHLITATGQRVTLRCSPRSGDLSVYWYQQSLDQGLQFLIQYYNGEERAKGNILERFSAQQFPDLHSELNLSSLELGDSALYFCASSVEGMGTQYFGPGTRLLVL.

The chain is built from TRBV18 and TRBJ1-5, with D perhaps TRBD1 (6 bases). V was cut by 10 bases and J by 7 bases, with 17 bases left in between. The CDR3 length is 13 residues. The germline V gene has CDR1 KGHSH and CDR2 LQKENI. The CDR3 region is CATKQGPTQPQHF. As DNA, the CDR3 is TGTGCCACCAAACAGGGTCCGACCCAGCCCCAGCATTTT.

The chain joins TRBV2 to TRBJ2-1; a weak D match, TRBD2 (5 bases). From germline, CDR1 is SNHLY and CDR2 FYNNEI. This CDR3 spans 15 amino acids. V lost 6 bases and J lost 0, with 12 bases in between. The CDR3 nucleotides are TGTGCCAGCAGGACTACCCGGAGCTCCTACAATGAGCAGTTCTTC. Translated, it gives CASRTTRSSYNEQFF.

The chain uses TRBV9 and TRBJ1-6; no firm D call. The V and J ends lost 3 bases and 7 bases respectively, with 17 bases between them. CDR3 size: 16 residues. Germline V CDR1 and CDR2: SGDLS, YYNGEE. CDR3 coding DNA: TGTGCCAGCAGCGCATACGGTCGGGGAACGAATTCACCCCTCCACTTT. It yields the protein CASSAYGRGTNSPLHF.

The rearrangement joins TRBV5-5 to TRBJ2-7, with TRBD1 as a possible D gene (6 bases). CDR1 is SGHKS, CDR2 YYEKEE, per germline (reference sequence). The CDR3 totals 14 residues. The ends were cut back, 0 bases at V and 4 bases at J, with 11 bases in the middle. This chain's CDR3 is CASSLATGSYEQYF. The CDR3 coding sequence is TGTGCCAGCAGCTTGGCGACAGGTTCATACGAGCAGTACTTC.

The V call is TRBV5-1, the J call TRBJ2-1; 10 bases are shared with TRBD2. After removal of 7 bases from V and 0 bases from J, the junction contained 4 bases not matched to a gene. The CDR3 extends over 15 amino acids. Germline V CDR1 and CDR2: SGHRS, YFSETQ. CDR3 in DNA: TGCGCCAGCTTCCCTAGCGGGAGCTCCTACAATGAGCAGTTCTTC. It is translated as CASFPSGSSYNEQFF. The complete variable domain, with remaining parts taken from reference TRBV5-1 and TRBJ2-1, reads KAGVTQTPRYLIKTRGQQVTLSCSPISGHRSVSWYQQTPGQGLQFLFEYFSETQRNKGNFPGRFSGRQFSNSRSEMNVSTLELGDSALYLCASFPSGSSYNEQFFGPGTRLTVL.

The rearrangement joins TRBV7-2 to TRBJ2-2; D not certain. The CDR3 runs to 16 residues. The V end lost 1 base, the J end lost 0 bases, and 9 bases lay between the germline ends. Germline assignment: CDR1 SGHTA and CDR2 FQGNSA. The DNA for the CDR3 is TGTGCCAGCAGCTTAGTTCCTAGTTCGAACACCGGGGAGCTGTTTTTT. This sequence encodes CASSLVPSSNTGELFF.

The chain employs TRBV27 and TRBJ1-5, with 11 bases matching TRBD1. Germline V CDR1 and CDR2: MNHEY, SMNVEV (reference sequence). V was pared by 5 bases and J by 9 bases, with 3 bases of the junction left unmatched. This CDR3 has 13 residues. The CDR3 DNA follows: TGTGCCAGCAGTCCGGGACAGGGGGTGCCCCAGCATTTT. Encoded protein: CASSPGQGVPQHF.

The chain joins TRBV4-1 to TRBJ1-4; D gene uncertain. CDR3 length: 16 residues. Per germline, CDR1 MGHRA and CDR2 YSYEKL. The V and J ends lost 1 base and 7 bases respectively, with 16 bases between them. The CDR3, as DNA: TGCGCCAGCAGCCAAGCGGCGGCCGTACGGATTGAAAAACTGTTTTTT. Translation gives CASSQAAAVRIEKLFF.

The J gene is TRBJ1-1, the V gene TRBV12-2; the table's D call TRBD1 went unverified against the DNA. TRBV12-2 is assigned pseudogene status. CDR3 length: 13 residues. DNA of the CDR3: TGTGCAAGTCGCAATGCAGGCTCCACCGGAGCTTTCTTT. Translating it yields CASRNAGSTGAFF.